This T cell receptor beta chain was observed in a study of blood T cell repertoires in COVID-19. Study details: The cDNA or gDNA used as material had been derived from T cells, B-cell-depleted T cells, or PBMCs.

Self-reported history from a screening survey and questionnaire set each donor's cohort. V was shortened by 2 bases and J by 11 bases, with 15 bases between the two germline ends. Per the germline V gene, CDR1 is SEHNR and CDR2 is FQNEAQ (reference sequence). The CDR3 is 13 amino acids. Original data processing: Researchers report that nucleated cell counts were estimated from reference gene primer amplification. Data came from immunoSEQ multiplex PCR; TCRdb stores just in-frame clones and leaves some out. V, J and clone size are taken as reported in that table, and D and trimming were inferred from the DNA itself. The sample has some 290,000 clones; more than 90% are singletons.

The rearrangement links TRBV7-9 to TRBJ1-2, with D unresolved. The sequenced sample was PBMCs or T cells enriched from blood (not recorded which). The sequence was obtained from a woman under 40 who had been exposed to COVID-19. The CDR3 here is CASSLTGQDYYTF. The CDR3 coding sequence is TGTGCCAGCAGCTTAACCGGGCAGGACTATTACACCTTC.